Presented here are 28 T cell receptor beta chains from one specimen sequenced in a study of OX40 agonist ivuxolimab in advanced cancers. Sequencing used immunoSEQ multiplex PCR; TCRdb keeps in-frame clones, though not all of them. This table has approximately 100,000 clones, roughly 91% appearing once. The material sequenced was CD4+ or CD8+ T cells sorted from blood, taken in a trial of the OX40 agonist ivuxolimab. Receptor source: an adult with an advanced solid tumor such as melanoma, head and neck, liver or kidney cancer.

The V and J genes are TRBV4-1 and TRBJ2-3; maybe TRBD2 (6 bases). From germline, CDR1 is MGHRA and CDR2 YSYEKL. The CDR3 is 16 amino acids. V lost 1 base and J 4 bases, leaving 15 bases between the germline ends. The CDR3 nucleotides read TGCGCCAGCAGCCAAGTTGCGTTAGCGGTGTCAGATACGCAGTATTTT. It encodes CASSQVALAVSDTQYF.

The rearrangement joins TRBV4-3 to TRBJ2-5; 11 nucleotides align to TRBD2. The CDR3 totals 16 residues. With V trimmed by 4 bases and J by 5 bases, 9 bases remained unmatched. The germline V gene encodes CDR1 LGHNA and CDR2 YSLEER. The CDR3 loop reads CASSPRLAGGYETQYF. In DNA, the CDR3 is TGCGCCAGCAGCCCTCGGCTAGCGGGAGGTTATGAGACCCAGTACTTC.

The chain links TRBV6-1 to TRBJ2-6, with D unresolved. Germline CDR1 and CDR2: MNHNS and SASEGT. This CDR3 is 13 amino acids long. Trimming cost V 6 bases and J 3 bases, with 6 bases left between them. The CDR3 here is CASRINGANVLTF. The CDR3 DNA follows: TGTGCCAGCAGGATTAATGGGGCCAACGTCCTGACTTTC.

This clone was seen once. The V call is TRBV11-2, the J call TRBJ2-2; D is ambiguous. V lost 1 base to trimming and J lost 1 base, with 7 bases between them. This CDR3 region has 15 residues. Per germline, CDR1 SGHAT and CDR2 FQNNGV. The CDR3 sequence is CASSLVYGNTGELFF. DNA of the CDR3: TGTGCCAGCAGCTTAGTCTACGGGAACACCGGGGAGCTGTTTTTT.

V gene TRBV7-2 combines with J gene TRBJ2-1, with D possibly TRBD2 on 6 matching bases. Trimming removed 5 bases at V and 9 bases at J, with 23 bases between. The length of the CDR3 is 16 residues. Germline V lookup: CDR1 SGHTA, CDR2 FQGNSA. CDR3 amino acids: CASSPGPSRGLPEQFF. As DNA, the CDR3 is TGTGCCAGCAGCCCAGGGCCCTCGCGGGGTCTTCCTGAGCAGTTCTTC.

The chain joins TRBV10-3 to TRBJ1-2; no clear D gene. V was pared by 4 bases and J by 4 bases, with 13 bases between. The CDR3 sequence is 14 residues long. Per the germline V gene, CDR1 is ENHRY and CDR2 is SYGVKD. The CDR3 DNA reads TGTGCCATCAGTGTCTCAGCAGATCTCTATGGCTACACCTTC. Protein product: CAISVSADLYGYTF.

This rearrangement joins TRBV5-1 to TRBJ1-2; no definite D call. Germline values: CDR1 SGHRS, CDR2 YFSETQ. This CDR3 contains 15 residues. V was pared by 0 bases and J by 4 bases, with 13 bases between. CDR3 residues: CASSLAEGGGYGYTF. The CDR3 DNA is TGCGCCAGCAGCTTGGCGGAGGGAGGCGGCTATGGCTACACCTTC.

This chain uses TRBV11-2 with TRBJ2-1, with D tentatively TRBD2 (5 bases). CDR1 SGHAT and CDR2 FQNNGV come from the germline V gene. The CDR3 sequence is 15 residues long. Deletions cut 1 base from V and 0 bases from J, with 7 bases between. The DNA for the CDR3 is TGTGCCAGCAGCTTAGCGGGGAGCTCCTACAATGAGCAGTTCTTC. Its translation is CASSLAGSSYNEQFF.

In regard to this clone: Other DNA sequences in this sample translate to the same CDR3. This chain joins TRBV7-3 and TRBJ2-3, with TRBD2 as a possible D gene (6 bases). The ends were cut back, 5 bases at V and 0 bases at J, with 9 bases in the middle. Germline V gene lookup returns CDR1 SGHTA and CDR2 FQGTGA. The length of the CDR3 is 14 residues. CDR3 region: CASSLSGSTDTQYF. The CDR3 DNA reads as TGTGCCAGCAGCCTCAGCGGGAGCACAGATACGCAGTATTTT. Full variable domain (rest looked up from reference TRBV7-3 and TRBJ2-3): GAGVSQTPSNKVTEKGKYVELRCDPISGHTALYWYRQSLGQGPEFLIYFQGTGAADDSGLPNDRFFAVRPEGSVSTLKIQRTERGDSAVYLCASSLSGSTDTQYFGPGTRLTVL.

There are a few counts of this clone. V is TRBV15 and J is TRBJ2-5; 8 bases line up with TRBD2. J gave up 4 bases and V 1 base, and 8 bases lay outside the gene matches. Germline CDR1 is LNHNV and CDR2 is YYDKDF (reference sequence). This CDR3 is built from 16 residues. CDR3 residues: CATSRVNSGMRETQYF. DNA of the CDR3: TGTGCCACCAGCAGAGTCAATAGCGGGATGAGAGAGACCCAGTACTTC.

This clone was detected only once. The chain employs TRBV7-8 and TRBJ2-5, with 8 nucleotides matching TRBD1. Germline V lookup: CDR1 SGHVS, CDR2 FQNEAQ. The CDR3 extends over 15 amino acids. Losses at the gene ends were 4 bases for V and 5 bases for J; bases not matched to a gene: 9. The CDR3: CASSSWTGMGETQYF. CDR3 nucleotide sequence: TGTGCCAGCAGCTCTTGGACAGGGATGGGGGAGACCCAGTACTTC.

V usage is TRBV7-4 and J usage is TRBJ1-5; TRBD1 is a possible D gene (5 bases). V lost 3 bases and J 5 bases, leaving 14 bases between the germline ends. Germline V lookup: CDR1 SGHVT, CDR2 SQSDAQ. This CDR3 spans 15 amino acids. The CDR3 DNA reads TGTGCCAGCAGCTTGGGCCCACAGGCGGATCAGCCCCAGCATTTT. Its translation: CASSLGPQADQPQHF.

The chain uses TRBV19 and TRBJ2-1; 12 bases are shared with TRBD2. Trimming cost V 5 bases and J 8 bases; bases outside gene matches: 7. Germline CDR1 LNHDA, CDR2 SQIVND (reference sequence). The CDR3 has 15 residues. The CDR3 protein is CASSVTSGRQDEQFF. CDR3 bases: TGTGCCAGTAGTGTGACTAGCGGGAGACAGGATGAGCAGTTCTTC.

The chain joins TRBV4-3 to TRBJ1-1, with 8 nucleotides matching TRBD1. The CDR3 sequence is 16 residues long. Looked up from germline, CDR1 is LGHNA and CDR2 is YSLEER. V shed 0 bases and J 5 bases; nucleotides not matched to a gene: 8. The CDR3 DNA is TGCGCCAGCAGCCAAGAAAACCGACAGGGGAGGACTGAAGCTTTCTTT. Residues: CASSQENRQGRTEAFF.

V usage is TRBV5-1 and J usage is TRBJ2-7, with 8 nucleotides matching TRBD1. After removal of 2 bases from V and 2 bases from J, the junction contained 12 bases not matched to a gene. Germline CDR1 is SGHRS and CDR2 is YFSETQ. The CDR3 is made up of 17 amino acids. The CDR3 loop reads CASSFQPAGTGAYEQYF. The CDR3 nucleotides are TGCGCCAGCAGCTTCCAGCCCGCCGGGACAGGCGCCTACGAGCAGTACTTC. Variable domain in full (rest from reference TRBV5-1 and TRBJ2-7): KAGVTQTPRYLIKTRGQQVTLSCSPISGHRSVSWYQQTPGQGLQFLFEYFSETQRNKGNFPGRFSGRQFSNSRSEMNVSTLELGDSALYLCASSFQPAGTGAYEQYFGPGTRLTVT.

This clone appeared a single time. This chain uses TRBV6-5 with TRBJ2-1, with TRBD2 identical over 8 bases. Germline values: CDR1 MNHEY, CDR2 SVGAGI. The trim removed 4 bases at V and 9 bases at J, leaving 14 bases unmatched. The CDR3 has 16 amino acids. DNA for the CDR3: TGTGCCAGCAGTTCCCCCGCGAGCGGGAGACCCGGTGAGCAGTTCTTC. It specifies CASSSPASGRPGEQFF.

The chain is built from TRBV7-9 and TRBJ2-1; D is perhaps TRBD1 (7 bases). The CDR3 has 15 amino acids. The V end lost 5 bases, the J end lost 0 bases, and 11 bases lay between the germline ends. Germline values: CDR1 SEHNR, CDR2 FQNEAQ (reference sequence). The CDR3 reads CASSAGQSSYNEQFF. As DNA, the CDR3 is TGTGCCAGCAGCGCGGGACAGAGCTCCTACAATGAGCAGTTCTTC. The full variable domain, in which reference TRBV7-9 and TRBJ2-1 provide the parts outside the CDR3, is DTGVSQNPRHKITKRGQNVTFRCDPISEHNRLYWYRQTLGQGPEFLTYFQNEAQLEKSRLLSDRFSAERPKGSFSTLEIQRTEQGDSAMYLCASSAGQSSYNEQFFGPGTRLTVL.

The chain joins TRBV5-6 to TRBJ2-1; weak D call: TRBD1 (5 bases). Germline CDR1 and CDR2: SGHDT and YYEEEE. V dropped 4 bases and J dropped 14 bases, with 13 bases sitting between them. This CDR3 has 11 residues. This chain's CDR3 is CASSLAGKEFF. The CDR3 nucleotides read TGTGCCAGCAGCCTCGCAGGGAAGGAGTTCTTC.

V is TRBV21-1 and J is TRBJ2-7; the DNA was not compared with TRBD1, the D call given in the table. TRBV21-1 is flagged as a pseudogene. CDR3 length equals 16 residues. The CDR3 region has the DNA TGTGCCAGCAGCAAAGCTCGACAGGGGAGCTCCTACGAGCAGTACTTC. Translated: CASSKARQGSSYEQYF.

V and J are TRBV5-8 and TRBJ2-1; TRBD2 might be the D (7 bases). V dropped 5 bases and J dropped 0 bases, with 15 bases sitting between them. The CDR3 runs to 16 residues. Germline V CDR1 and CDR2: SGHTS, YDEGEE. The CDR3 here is CASRGGVVSSYNEQFF. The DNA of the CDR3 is TGTGCCAGCAGAGGGGGGGTGGTGAGCTCCTACAATGAGCAGTTCTTC.

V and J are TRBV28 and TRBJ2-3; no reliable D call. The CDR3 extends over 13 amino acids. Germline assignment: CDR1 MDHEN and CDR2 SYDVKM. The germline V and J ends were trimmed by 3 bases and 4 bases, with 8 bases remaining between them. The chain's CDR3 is CASSLSSPDTQYF. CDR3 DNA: TGTGCCAGCAGTTTGAGCTCCCCAGATACGCAGTATTTT.

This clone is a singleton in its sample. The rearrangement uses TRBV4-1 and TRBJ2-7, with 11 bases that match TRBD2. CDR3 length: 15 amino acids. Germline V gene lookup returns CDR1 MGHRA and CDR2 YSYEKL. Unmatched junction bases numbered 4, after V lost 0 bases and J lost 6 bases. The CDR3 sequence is CASSQDHLAGGEQYF. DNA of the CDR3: TGCGCCAGCAGCCAAGATCACCTAGCGGGAGGCGAGCAGTACTTC.

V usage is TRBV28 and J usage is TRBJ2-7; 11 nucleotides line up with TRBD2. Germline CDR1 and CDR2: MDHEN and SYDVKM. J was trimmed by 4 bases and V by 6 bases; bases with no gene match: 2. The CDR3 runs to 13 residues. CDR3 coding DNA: TGTGCCAGCAGACTAGCGGGGGTTTACGAGCAGTACTTC. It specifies CASRLAGVYEQYF.

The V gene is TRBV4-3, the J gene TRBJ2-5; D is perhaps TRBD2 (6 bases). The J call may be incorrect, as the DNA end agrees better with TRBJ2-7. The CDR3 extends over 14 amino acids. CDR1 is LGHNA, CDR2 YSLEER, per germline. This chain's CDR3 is CASSQVSGSYEQYF. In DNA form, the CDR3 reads TGCGCCAGCAGCCAAGTTAGCGGCTCCTACGAGCAGTACTTC.

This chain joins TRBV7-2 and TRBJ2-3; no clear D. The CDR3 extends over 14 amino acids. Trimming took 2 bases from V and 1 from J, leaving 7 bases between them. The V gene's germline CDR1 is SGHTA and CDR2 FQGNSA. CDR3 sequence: CASSLYARTDTQYF. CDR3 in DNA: TGTGCCAGCAGCTTATACGCGCGCACAGATACGCAGTATTTT.

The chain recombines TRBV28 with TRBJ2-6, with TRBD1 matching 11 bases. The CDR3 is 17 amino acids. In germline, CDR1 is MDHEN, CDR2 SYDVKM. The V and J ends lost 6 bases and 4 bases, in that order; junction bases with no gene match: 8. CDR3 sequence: CASRSGTGGSGANVLTF. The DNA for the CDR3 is TGTGCCAGCAGATCAGGGACAGGGGGGTCAGGGGCCAACGTCCTGACTTTC.

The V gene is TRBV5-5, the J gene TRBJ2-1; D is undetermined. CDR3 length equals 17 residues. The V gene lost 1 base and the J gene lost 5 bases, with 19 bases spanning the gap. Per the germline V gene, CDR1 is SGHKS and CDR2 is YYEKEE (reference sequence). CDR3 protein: CASSLLRSSFPDNEQFF. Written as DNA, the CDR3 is TGTGCCAGCAGCTTGTTAAGGTCTAGTTTCCCTGACAATGAGCAGTTCTTC.

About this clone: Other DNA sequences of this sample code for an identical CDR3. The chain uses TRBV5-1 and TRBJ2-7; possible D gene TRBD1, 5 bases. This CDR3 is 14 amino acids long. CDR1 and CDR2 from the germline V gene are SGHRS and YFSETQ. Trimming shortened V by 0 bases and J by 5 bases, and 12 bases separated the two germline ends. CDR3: CASSLVPGSDEQYF. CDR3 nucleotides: TGCGCCAGCAGCTTGGTTCCAGGGTCCGACGAGCAGTACTTC.